The 29 T cell receptor beta chains listed next were all sequenced from one sample in a study of shared clonotypes between healthy human individuals (dated by TCRdb to about 2020). The library was obtained by the immunoSEQ multiplex PCR assay. The source is immuneACCESS, and TCRdb retained only in-frame sequences with V and J called. Part of the clones is not carried over; for the studies checked, unresolved V genes explain less than half of this, and the remainder is unexplained. The sample records hundreds of thousands of clones, roughly 83% of which are singletons. The top ten constitute approximately 13% of the sample. Sequencing was done on a sample of PBMCs. These receptors all stem from a woman between 40 and 50 years old in good health. Some clones in this sample may be carry-over from other donors' samples.

This chain links TRBV9 with TRBJ1-1; maybe TRBD1 (6 bases). CDR3 length equals 15 residues. The germline V gene encodes CDR1 SGDLS and CDR2 YYNGEE. V lost 0 bases to trimming and J lost 7 bases, with 16 bases between them. The CDR3 reads CASSVAGQGRGEAFF. The CDR3 DNA reads as TGTGCCAGCAGCGTAGCGGGGCAGGGCAGGGGTGAAGCTTTCTTT.

V usage is TRBV5-6 and J usage is TRBJ2-4; 10 positions match TRBD1. This CDR3 has 14 residues. Trimming at V came to 1 base and at J to 8 bases, leaving 3 bases not matched to a gene. The germline V gene has CDR1 SGHDT and CDR2 YYEEEE. This CDR3 is CASSLTGTGDIQYF. CDR3 nucleotides: TGTGCCAGCAGCTTGACCGGGACAGGGGACATTCAGTACTTC.

V usage is TRBV18 and J usage is TRBJ2-2; a weak D match, TRBD2 (5 bases). Deletions cut 1 base from V and 11 bases from J, with 20 bases between. The CDR3 length is 16 residues. CDR1 and CDR2 (germline): KGHSH, LQKENI. The CDR3 region has the DNA TGTGCCAGCTCACCACGGCGGGCCCTTTCGGAAGTCGAGCTGTTTTTT. This gives the protein CASSPRRALSEVELFF.

CDR3 protein: CASKEGRLAGGTYNEQFF. Written as DNA, the CDR3 is TGTGCCAGTAAGGAAGGTAGGCTAGCGGGAGGTACCTACAATGAGCAGTTCTTC. The chain is built from TRBV19 and TRBJ2-1; the match to TRBD2 covers 11 bases. This CDR3 has 18 amino acids. V trimming: 7 bases; J trimming: 2 bases; junction bases outside the gene matches: 13. From germline, CDR1 is LNHDA and CDR2 SQIVND (reference sequence).

V is TRBV5-1 and J is TRBJ1-4; D unclear. The CDR3 runs 15 residues. The V and J ends lost 2 bases and 5 bases respectively, with 13 bases between them. CDR1 SGHRS and CDR2 YFSETQ come from the germline V gene. The CDR3 region is CASSFKADTNEKLFF. The CDR3, as DNA: TGCGCCAGCAGCTTTAAGGCAGACACAAATGAAAAACTGTTTTTT.

The chain employs TRBV6-6 and TRBJ1-2; D unresolved. The CDR3 runs to 13 residues. Trimming took off 10 bases at V and 5 bases at J, with 17 bases between the two ends. The germline V gene encodes CDR1 MNHNY and CDR2 SVGAGI (reference sequence). CDR3 in DNA: TGTGCCACCGGTCCACGGGAGATTTATGGCTACACCTTC. Translation: CATGPREIYGYTF.

As concerns this clone: Other DNA sequences of this sample code for an identical CDR3. V usage is TRBV6-5 and J usage is TRBJ2-7; D perhaps matches TRBD2 (5 bases). CDR3 size: 14 residues. In germline, CDR1 is MNHEY, CDR2 SVGAGI. V lost 0 bases and J 2 bases, leaving 8 bases between the germline ends. The CDR3 region has the DNA TGTGCCAGCAGTTACTCGACCGGGGCCTACGAGCAGTACTTC. It yields the protein CASSYSTGAYEQYF.

The J gene is TRBJ1-2, the V gene TRBV30; the D is unclear. This CDR3 is built from 14 residues. Germline V CDR1 and CDR2: GTSNPN, SVGIG (reference sequence). Between the trimmed V and J ends, which lost 2 bases and 4 bases, there was a span of 14 bases. CDR3 amino acids: CAWSFPGAIYGYTF. In DNA form, the CDR3 reads TGTGCCTGGAGTTTTCCGGGCGCGATCTATGGCTACACCTTC.

CDR3 in DNA: TGTGCCAGCAGCGCGGACGGGCTTTATGGCTACACCTTC. Protein sequence: CASSADGLYGYTF. The chain employs TRBV5-4 and TRBJ1-2; D is uncertain. In germline, CDR1 is SGHNT, CDR2 YYREEE (reference sequence). The CDR3 consists of 13 residues. V dropped 4 bases and J dropped 5 bases, with 12 bases sitting between them.

V gene TRBV27 combines with J gene TRBJ1-2; 10 bases are a match to TRBD1. This CDR3 has 14 amino acids. With V trimmed by 7 bases and J by 8 bases, 10 bases remained unmatched. Germline V gene lookup returns CDR1 MNHEY and CDR2 SMNVEV (reference sequence). The CDR3 nucleotides are TGTGCCAGCACCACCGGACAGGGGGTAAGGGGCTACACCTTC. Translation gives CASTTGQGVRGYTF.

The chain couples TRBV10-3 to TRBJ2-3; D remains ambiguous. The V gene lost 1 base and the J gene lost 4 bases, with 3 bases spanning the gap. In germline, CDR1 is ENHRY, CDR2 SYGVKD. The CDR3 consists of 12 residues. The CDR3 here is CAISEYADTQYF. The CDR3 nucleotides read TGTGCCATCAGTGAGTACGCAGATACGCAGTATTTT.

CDR3 bases: TGTGCCGCAAGGGCGCCGAACACCGGGGAGCTGTTTTTT. It yields the protein CAARAPNTGELFF. The V and J genes are TRBV15 and TRBJ2-2; D unresolved. V lost 11 bases, J lost 0 bases, and 10 bases lay in between. The V gene's germline CDR1 is LNHNV and CDR2 YYDKDF (reference sequence). The length of the CDR3 is 13 residues. Full variable domain (remainder filled in from reference TRBV15 and TRBJ2-2): DAMVIQNPRYQVTQFGKPVTLSCSQTLNHNVMYWYQQKSSQAPKLLFHYYDKDFNNEADTPDNFQSRRPNTSFCFLDIRSPGLGDTAMYLCAARAPNTGELFFGEGSRLTVL.

The V call is TRBV2, the J call TRBJ1-4; no clear D. The ends were cut back, 7 bases at V and 8 bases at J, with 17 bases in the middle. Per the germline V gene, CDR1 is SNHLY and CDR2 is FYNNEI. The CDR3 extends over 14 amino acids. The CDR3 DNA reads TGTGCCAGCATGTGGGCCGGTGGGGAGGAAAAACTGTTTTTT. This encodes CASMWAGGEEKLFF. Variable domain in full (rest from reference TRBV2 and TRBJ1-4): EPEVTQTPSHQVTQMGQEVILRCVPISNHLYFYWYRQILGQKVEFLVSFYNNEISEKSEIFDDQFSVERPDGSNFTLKIRSTKLEDSAMYFCASMWAGGEEKLFFGSGTQLSVL.

This clone is a singleton in its sample. V usage is TRBV28 and J usage is TRBJ1-3, with D possibly being TRBD1 (5 bases). This CDR3 region has 15 residues. Per the germline V gene, CDR1 is MDHEN and CDR2 is SYDVKM. V shed 3 bases and J shed 2 bases, with 11 bases lying between them. The CDR3 sequence is CASSLLRQTGNTIYF. CDR3 DNA sequence: TGTGCCAGCAGTTTGCTTCGACAGACTGGAAACACCATATATTTT.

A single count supports this clone. The rearrangement uses TRBV28 and TRBJ2-3; TRBD1 aligns across 9 bases. The CDR3 covers 15 residues. CDR1 is MDHEN and CDR2 is SYDVKM in the germline V gene. Trimming removed 3 bases from V and 5 bases from J; junction bases left unmatched: 6. The CDR3 loop is CASSFPGTGLDTQYF. CDR3 in DNA: TGTGCCAGCAGTTTCCCTGGGACAGGGCTAGATACGCAGTATTTT.

The table lists this clone with a few counts. The gene calls are TRBV5-4 and TRBJ1-1; tentatively, D is TRBD1 (6 bases). CDR3 length equals 16 residues. V was clipped by 0 bases and J by 3 bases, with 15 bases between them. Germline V lookup: CDR1 SGHNT, CDR2 YYREEE (reference sequence). CDR3 in amino acids: CASSLARGFSDTEAFF. The CDR3, as DNA: TGTGCCAGCAGCTTGGCCAGGGGTTTTTCGGACACTGAAGCTTTCTTT.

This chain links TRBV4-2 with TRBJ2-5, with 15 bases matching TRBD2. The CDR3 contains 17 residues. Germline lookup yields CDR1 LGHNA and CDR2 YNFKEQ. V gave up 1 base and J gave up 5 bases; unmatched junction bases: 5. The CDR3 loop reads CASSQGTSGRVVETQYF. The CDR3 DNA is TGTGCCAGCAGCCAAGGGACTAGCGGGAGGGTGGTTGAGACCCAGTACTTC.

This chain uses TRBV27 with TRBJ2-7; possible D gene TRBD2, 5 bases. The CDR3 loop spans 14 amino acids. V was cut by 3 bases and J by 3 bases, with 12 bases left in between. The germline gives CDR1 MNHEY, CDR2 SMNVEV (reference sequence). The CDR3 DNA reads as TGTGCCAGCAGTTTTCGGGGTCCTAACTACGAGCAGTACTTC. Its translation: CASSFRGPNYEQYF.

V gene TRBV5-5 combines with J gene TRBJ2-3, with TRBD2 matching 7 bases. The CDR3 has 16 amino acids. The junction had 11 bases not matched to a gene; V was cut back by 2 bases and J by 5 bases. Germline CDR1 reads SGHKS; CDR2 reads YYEKEE (reference sequence). The CDR3 spells CASSFSFAGAQDTQYF. In nucleotides, the CDR3 is TGTGCCAGCAGCTTCTCCTTCGCGGGAGCCCAAGATACGCAGTATTTT. The variable domain in full, with the rest retrieved from reference TRBV5-5 and TRBJ2-3, is DAGVTQSPTHLIKTRGQQVTLRCSPISGHKSVSWYQQVLGQGPQFIFQYYEKEERGRGNFPDRFSARQFPNYSSELNVNALLLGDSALYLCASSFSFAGAQDTQYFGPGTRLTVL.

This chain connects TRBV25-1 to TRBJ2-1, with D unclear. Germline V gene lookup returns CDR1 MGHDK and CDR2 SYGVNS. Trimming took 10 bases from V and 6 from J, leaving 19 bases between them. This CDR3 has 14 residues. CDR3: CATQMINPGNEQFF. For the CDR3, the DNA is TGTGCCACCCAGATGATAAACCCCGGCAATGAGCAGTTCTTC.

The chain links TRBV11-3 to TRBJ2-5, with D maybe TRBD1 (5 bases). The CDR3 sequence is 13 residues long. Per germline, CDR1 SGHNT and CDR2 YENEEA. The V end lost 4 bases, the J end lost 4 bases, and 10 bases lay between the germline ends. CDR3: CASSSAGRETQYF. The CDR3 DNA follows: TGTGCCAGCAGCTCTGCAGGGCGAGAGACCCAGTACTTC.

V usage is TRBV7-3 and J usage is TRBJ2-6; tentative D call: TRBD1 (5 bases). Trimming stripped 2 bases from V and 4 bases from J, with 9 bases between. The CDR3 totals 15 residues. CDR1 and CDR2 (germline): SGHTA, FQGTGA. The CDR3 loop reads CASSLPGSGANVLTF. The CDR3 DNA reads TGTGCCAGCAGCTTACCAGGGTCCGGGGCCAACGTCCTGACTTTC.

The sample holds one count of this clone. This chain connects TRBV11-1 to TRBJ2-1; 12 nucleotides line up with TRBD2. V was clipped by 3 bases and J by 6 bases; unmatched bases: 12. This CDR3 is built from 18 residues. CDR1 is SGHAT and CDR2 is FQDESV in the germline V gene (reference sequence). The chain's CDR3 is CASSFGLAGRRQGNEQFF. The DNA of the CDR3 is TGTGCCAGCAGCTTTGGACTAGCGGGACGACGACAGGGCAATGAGCAGTTCTTC. Full variable domain (missing parts from reference TRBV11-1 and TRBJ2-1): EAEVAQSPRYKITEKSQAVAFWCDPISGHATLYWYRQILGQGPELLVQFQDESVVDDSQLPKDRFSAERLKGVDSTLKIQPAELGDSAMYLCASSFGLAGRRQGNEQFFGPGTRLTVL.

As DNA, the CDR3 is TGCGCCAGCAGCCAAGTCAGGGGCCCGTACAATGAGCAGTTCTTC. Translated: CASSQVRGPYNEQFF. V and J are TRBV4-1 and TRBJ2-1, with D possibly being TRBD1 (6 bases). The V and J ends lost 1 base and 4 bases respectively, with 11 bases between them. The germline gives CDR1 MGHRA, CDR2 YSYEKL. The CDR3 is 15 amino acids.

The gene calls are TRBV12-5 and TRBJ1-2, with no clear D. V was trimmed by 1 base and J by 5 bases, leaving 8 bases between them. The CDR3 covers 13 residues. Germline CDR1 LGHNT, CDR2 FRNRAP. Here the CDR3 reads CASGLDGPYGYTF. In nucleotides, the CDR3 is TGTGCTAGTGGTTTGGACGGTCCGTATGGCTACACCTTC.

The CDR3 is CASSPRTSGSTDTQYF. CDR3 DNA sequence: TGTGCCAGCAGCCCGCGGACTAGCGGGAGTACAGATACGCAGTATTTT. This chain joins TRBV7-6 and TRBJ2-3; 13 bases are shared with TRBD2. CDR3 size: 16 residues. The J segment lost 3 bases and the V segment lost 5 bases, leaving 5 bases of the junction unmatched. In germline, CDR1 is SGHVS, CDR2 FNYEAQ.

This clone was detected a few times. V is TRBV10-2 and J is TRBJ2-7; D gene unclear. The length of the CDR3 is 14 residues. Germline V gene data show CDR1 as WSHSY and CDR2 as SAAADI. The V and J ends lost 3 bases and 4 bases respectively, with 13 bases between them. CDR3 protein: CASSEGLGQYEQYF. The CDR3 DNA is TGCGCCAGCAGTGAAGGGCTGGGCCAATACGAGCAGTACTTC.

This chain joins TRBV9 and TRBJ2-7, with 7 bases identical to TRBD2. The germline V gene has CDR1 SGDLS and CDR2 YYNGEE. The CDR3 consists of 14 residues. Trimming cost V 1 base and J 2 bases; bases outside gene matches: 3. The CDR3 DNA reads as TGTGCCAGCAGCGTACTAGCGGAAACCTACGAGCAGTACTTC. Translating it yields CASSVLAETYEQYF.

J is TRBJ1-1 and V is TRBV7-3; D gene ambiguous. The CDR3 runs to 14 residues. The V end was cut by 4 bases, the J end by 2 bases, with 11 bases between. CDR1 and CDR2 from the germline V gene are SGHTA and FQGTGA. The CDR3 DNA sequence: TGTGCCAGCAGCTCCGCCGGGCATAACACTGAAGCTTTCTTT. It translates to CASSSAGHNTEAFF.